The clone carrying this TCR gamma chain is deemed large. Its target is not known. Each case's genomic DNA was extracted from ten approximately 5-µm formalin-fixed paraffin-embedded scrolls. This sample was included in a study of intestinal T cells in coeliac disease. Trimming cost V 12 bases and J 6 bases; bases outside gene matches: 11. The CDR3 is made up of 13 amino acids. Study-wide results and limits: An age-split analysis gave no significant classification.

Using about 210 ng of biopsy DNA, TRG was amplified with LymphoTrack primers. With CATT, TCRdb re-called clones from the multiplex PCR reads. The table records about 880 gamma-chain clones, 55% of them present only once. The source of this sequence is a human donor with celiac disease. The chain has TRGV10 and TRGJP1. TRGV10 belongs to the ORF category, with a function that is uncertain. The sample taken for sequencing was a duodenal biopsy. CDR3 bases: TGTGCTGCCCGGACTCTCCCTGGTTGGTTCAAGATATTT. This gives the protein CAARTLPGWFKIF.